This T cell receptor (beta chain) was captured by sequencing in a study of T cells in localized non-small cell lung cancer. Assay: immunoSEQ multiplex PCR; the TCRdb copy retains only in-frame clones and omits some. The table has approximately 76,000 clones, 75% to 85% seen once. This CDR3 has 14 residues. J was trimmed by 4 bases and V by 2 bases; bases with no gene match: 4. Per the germline V gene, CDR1 is SGHNT and CDR2 is YYREEE (reference sequence). Broader study findings: Uninvolved nearby lung showed the greatest T cell clonality, exceeding that found in tumor. One tumor region alone was sequenced, and heterogeneity therefore remains possible. Increased T cell density in blood showed an association with longer overall survival. The appearance of a median about 62 of the top 100 tumor clones was seen in adjacent lung.

As regards this clone: Its antigen is undetermined.

The origin of this receptor is a female donor older than 55 with stage I lung adenocarcinoma. The sample was peripheral blood, taken before any cancer treatment. This chain joins TRBV5-4 and TRBJ2-7, with 9 bases matching TRBD2. As DNA, the CDR3 is TGTGCCAGCAGCTTTAGCGGGAGTTGGTACGAGCAGTACTTC. It is translated as CASSFSGSWYEQYF.